This TCR beta chain comes out of a study of preoperative IRX-2 immunotherapy in early breast cancer. This CDR3 has 13 amino acids. Germline V CDR1 and CDR2: MDHEN, SYDVKM. V was pared by 7 bases and J by 4 bases, with 13 bases between. This clone was found once. Treatment in this sample: preoperative locoregional IRX-2 cytokine immunotherapy. Sequencing was performed with immunoSEQ multiplex PCR; in TCRdb, only in-frame clones are kept and a portion is missing. The sample carries 60,000 or so clones, approximately 93% recorded once. This sequence originates from a human donor with breast cancer. Sample collection was performed from a patient treated with IRX-2 immunotherapy. The chain couples TRBV28 to TRBJ1-2; D is ambiguous. CDR3 bases: TGTGCCAGCACGGTCGGCCAGTCCTATGGCTACACCTTC. Translating gives CASTVGQSYGYTF.